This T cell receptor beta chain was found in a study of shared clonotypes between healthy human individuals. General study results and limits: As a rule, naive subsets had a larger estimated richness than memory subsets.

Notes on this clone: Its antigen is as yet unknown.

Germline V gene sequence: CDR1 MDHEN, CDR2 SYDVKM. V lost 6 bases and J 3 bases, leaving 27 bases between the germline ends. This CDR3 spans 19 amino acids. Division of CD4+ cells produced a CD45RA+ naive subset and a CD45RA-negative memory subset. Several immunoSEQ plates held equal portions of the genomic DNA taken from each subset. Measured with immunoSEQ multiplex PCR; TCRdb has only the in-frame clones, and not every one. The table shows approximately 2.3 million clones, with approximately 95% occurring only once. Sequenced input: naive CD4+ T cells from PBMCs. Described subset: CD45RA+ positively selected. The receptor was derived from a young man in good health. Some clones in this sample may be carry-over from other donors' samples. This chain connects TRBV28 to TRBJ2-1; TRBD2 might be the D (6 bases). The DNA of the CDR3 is TGTGCCAGCAGCGGACCGTTGGATGACTATTGGCGGGACTACAATGAGCAGTTCTTC. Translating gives CASSGPLDDYWRDYNEQFF.